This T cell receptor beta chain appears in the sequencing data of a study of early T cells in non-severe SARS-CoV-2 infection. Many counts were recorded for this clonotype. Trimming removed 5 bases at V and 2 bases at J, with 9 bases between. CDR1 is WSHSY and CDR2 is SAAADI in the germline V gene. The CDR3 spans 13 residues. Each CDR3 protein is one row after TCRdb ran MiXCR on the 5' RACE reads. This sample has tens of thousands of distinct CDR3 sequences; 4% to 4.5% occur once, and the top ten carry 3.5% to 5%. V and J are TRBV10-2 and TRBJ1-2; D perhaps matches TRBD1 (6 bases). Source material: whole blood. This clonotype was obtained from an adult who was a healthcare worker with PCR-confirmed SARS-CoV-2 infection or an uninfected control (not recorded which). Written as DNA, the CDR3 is TGCGCCAGCAGTACAGGGAGCAACTATGGCTACACCTTC. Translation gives CASSTGSNYGYTF.